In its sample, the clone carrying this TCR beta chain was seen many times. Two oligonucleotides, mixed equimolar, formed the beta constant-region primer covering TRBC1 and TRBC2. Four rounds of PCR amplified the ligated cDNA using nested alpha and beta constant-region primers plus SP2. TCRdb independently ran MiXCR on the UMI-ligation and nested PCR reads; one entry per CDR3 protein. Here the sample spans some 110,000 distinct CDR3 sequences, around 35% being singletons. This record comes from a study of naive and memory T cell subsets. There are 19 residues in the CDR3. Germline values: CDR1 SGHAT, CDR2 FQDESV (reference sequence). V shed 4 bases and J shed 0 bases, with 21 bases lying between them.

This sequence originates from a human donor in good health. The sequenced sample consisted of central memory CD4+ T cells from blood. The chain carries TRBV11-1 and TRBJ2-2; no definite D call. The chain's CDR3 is CASSSNNPGRTANTGELFF. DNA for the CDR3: TGTGCCAGCAGCTCAAACAACCCCGGACGGACCGCGAACACCGGGGAGCTGTTTTTT.